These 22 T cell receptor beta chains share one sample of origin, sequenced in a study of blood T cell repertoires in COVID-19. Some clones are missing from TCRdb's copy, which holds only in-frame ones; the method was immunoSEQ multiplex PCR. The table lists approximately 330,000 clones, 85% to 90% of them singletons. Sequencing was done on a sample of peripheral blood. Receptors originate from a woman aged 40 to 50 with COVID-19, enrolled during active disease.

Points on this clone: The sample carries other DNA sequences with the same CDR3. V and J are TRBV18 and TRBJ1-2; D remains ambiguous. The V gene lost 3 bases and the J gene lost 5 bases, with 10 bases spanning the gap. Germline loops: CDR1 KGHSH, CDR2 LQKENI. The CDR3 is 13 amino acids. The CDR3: CASSPGGFYGYTF. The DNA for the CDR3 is TGTGCCAGCTCACCGGGAGGGTTTTATGGCTACACCTTC.

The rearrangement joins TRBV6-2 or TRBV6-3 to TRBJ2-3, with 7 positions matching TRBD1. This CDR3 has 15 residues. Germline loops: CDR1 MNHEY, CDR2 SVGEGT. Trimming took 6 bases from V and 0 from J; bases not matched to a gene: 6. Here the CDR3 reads CASSLTGKSTDTQYF. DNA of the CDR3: TGTGCCAGCAGCCTGACAGGGAAGAGCACAGATACGCAGTATTTT.

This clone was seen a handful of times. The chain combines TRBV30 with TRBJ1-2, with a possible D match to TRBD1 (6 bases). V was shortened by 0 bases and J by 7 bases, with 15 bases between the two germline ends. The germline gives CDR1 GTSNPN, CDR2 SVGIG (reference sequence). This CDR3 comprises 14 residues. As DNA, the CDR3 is TGTGCCTGGAGTGTACGGGCCACAGGGCTTGGCTACACCTTC. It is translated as CAWSVRATGLGYTF.

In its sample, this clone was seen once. For the CDR3, the DNA is TGCGCCAGCAGCCAAGAGGTTCGAGGGGGTTACGAGCAGTACTTC. Encoded protein: CASSQEVRGGYEQYF. The J gene is TRBJ2-7, the V gene TRBV4-3; weak D call: TRBD1 (6 bases). V gave up 0 bases and J gave up 4 bases, with 13 bases separating them. Germline V gene sequence: CDR1 LGHNA, CDR2 YSLEER. This CDR3 spans 15 amino acids.

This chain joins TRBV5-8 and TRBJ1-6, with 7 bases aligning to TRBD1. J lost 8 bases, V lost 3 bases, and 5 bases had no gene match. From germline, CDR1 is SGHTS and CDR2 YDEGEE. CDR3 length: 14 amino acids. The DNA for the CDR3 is TGTGCCAGCAGCTCTTGGACAGGCTATTCACCCCTCCACTTT. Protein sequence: CASSSWTGYSPLHF. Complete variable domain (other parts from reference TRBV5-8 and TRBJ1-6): EAGVTQSPTHLIKTRGQQATLRCSPISGHTSVYWYQQALGLGLQFLLWYDEGEERNRGNFPPRFSGRQFPNYSSELNVNALELEDSALYLCASSSWTGYSPLHFGNGTRLTVT.

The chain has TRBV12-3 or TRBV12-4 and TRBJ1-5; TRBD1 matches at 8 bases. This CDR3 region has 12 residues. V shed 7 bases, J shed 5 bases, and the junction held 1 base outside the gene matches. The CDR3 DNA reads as TGTGCCAGCAAACAGGGGGATCAGCCCCAGCATTTT. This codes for CASKQGDQPQHF.

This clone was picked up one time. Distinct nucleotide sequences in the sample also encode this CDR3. The CDR3 DNA reads as TGTGCCAGCAGCCCGACAGGGAGCTCCTACAATGAGCAGTTCTTC. This translates into CASSPTGSSYNEQFF. The chain couples TRBV5-5 to TRBJ2-1, with 7 positions matching TRBD1. The CDR3 loop spans 15 amino acids. Per germline, CDR1 SGHKS and CDR2 YYEKEE (reference sequence). With V trimmed by 4 bases and J by 0 bases, 4 bases remained unmatched.

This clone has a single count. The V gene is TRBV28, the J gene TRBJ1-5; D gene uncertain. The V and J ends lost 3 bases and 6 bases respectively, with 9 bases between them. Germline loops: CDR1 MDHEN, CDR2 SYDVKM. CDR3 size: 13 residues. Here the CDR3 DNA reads TGTGCCAGCAGTTTGTGGAGTGGTCAGCCCCAGCATTTT. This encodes CASSLWSGQPQHF.

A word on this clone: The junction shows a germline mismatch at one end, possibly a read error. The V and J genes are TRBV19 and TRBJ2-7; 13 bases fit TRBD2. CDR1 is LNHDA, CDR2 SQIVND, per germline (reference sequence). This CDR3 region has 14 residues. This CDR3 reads CASRGLAGPYKQYF. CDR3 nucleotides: TGTGCCAGTAGGGGACTAGCGGGACCCTACAAGCAGTACTTC.

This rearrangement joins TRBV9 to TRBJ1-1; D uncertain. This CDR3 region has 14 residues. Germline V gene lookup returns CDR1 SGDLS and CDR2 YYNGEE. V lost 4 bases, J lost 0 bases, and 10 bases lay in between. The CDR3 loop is CASSPQALNTEAFF. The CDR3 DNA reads TGTGCCAGCAGCCCCCAGGCACTGAACACTGAAGCTTTCTTT.

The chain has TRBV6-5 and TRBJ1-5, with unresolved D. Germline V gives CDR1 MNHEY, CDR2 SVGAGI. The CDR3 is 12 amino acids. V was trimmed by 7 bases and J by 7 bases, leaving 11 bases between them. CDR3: CASNSPGQPQHF. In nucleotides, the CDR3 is TGTGCCAGCAACTCCCCCGGGCAGCCCCAGCATTTT.

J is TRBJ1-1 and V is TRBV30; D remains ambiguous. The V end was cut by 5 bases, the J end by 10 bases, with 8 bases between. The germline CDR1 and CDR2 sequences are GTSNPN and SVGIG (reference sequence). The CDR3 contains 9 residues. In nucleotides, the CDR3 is TGTGCCTGGGGCTCAGGAGCTTTCTTT. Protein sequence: CAWGSGAFF.

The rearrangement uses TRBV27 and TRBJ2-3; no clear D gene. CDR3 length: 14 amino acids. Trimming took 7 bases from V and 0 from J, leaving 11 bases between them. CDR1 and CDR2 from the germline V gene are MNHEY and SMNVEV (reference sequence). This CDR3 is CASKEASSTDTQYF. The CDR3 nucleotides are TGTGCCAGCAAAGAGGCTAGTAGCACAGATACGCAGTATTTT.

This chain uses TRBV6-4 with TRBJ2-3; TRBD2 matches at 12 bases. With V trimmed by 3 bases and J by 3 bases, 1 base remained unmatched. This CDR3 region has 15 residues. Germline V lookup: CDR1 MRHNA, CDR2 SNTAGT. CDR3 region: CASSEGTSGTDTQYF. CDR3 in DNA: TGTGCCAGCAGTGAGGGGACTAGCGGGACAGATACGCAGTATTTT.

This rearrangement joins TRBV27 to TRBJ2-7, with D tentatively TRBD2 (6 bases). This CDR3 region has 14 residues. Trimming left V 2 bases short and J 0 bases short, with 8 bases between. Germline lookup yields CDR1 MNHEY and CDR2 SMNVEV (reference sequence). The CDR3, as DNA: TGTGCCAGCAGTTTAACCGGGAGCTCCTACGAGCAGTACTTC. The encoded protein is CASSLTGSSYEQYF.

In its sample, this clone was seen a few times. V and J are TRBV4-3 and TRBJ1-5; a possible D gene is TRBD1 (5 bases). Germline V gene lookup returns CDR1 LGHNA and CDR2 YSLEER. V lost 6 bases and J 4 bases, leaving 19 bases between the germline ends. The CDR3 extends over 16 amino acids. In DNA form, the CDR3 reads TGCGCCAGCAGACAGAGCACCGGGACTGAGAATCAGCCCCAGCATTTT. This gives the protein CASRQSTGTENQPQHF.

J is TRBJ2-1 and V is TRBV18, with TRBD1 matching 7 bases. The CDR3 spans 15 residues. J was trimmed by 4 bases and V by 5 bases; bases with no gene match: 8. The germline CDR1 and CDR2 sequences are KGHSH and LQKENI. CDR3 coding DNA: TGTGCCAGCTCATACTCCGGGACAGCATACAATGAGCAGTTCTTC. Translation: CASSYSGTAYNEQFF. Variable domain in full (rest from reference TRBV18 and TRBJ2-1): NAGVMQNPRHLVRRRGQEARLRCSPMKGHSHVYWYRQLPEEGLKFMVYLQKENIIDESGMPKERFSAEFPKEGPSILRIQQVVRGDSAAYFCASSYSGTAYNEQFFGPGTRLTVL.

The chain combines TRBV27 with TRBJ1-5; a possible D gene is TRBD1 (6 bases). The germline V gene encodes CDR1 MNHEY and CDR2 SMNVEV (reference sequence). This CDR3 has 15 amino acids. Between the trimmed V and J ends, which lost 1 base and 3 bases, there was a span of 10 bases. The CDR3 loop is CASSLWAGDNQPQHF. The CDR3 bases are TGTGCCAGCAGTTTATGGGCAGGGGACAATCAGCCCCAGCATTTT.

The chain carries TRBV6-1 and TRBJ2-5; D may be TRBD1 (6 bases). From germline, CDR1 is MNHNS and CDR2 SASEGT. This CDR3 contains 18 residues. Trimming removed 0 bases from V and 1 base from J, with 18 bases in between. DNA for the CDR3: TGTGCCAGCAGTGAAGCTCTACAGGGTGCACCGGCCCAAGAGACCCAGTACTTC. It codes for CASSEALQGAPAQETQYF.

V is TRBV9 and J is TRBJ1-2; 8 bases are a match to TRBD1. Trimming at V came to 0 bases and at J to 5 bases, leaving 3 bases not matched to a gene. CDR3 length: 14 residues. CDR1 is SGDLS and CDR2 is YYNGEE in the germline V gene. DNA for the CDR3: TGTGCCAGCAGCGTAGGACAGGGGCCTTATGGCTACACCTTC. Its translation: CASSVGQGPYGYTF.

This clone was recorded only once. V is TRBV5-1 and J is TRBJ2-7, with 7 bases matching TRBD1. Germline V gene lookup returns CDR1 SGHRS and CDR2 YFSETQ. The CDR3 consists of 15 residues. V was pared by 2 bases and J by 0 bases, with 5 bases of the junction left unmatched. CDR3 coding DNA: TGCGCCAGCAGCTTACAGGGGCTTGTCTCCTACGAGCAGTACTTC. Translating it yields CASSLQGLVSYEQYF.

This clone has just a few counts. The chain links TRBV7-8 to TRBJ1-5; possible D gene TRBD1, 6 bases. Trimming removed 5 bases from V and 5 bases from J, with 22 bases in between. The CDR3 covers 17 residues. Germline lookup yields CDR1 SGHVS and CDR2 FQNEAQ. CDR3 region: CASSPSFRGNKDQPQHF. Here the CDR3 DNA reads TGTGCCAGCAGCCCGAGTTTCAGGGGAAATAAGGATCAGCCCCAGCATTTT.